Each of the 15 T cell receptor beta chains below was sequenced from the same sample in a study of OX40 agonist ivuxolimab in advanced cancers. Method: immunoSEQ multiplex PCR; TCRdb's copy keeps in-frame clones and lacks some. The top ten clones hold around 2% of a sample with tens of thousands of clones, around four fifths of them seen once. The sequenced sample was CD4+ or CD8+ T cells sorted from blood, obtained in a trial of the OX40 agonist ivuxolimab. Receptor source: an adult with an advanced solid tumor such as melanoma, head and neck, liver or kidney cancer.

This chain links TRBV6-1 with TRBJ1-2; D ambiguous. Trimming removed 5 bases at V and 7 bases at J, with 11 bases between. The germline gives CDR1 MNHNS, CDR2 SASEGT. This CDR3 contains 12 residues. CDR3 region: CASSNMGVGYTF. The CDR3, as DNA: TGTGCCAGCAGTAACATGGGTGTTGGCTACACCTTC.

The chain uses TRBV30 and TRBJ2-6; D is possibly TRBD1 (5 bases). V gave up 3 bases and J gave up 0 bases, with 9 bases separating them. The CDR3 contains 15 residues. Per the germline V gene, CDR1 is GTSNPN and CDR2 is SVGIG (reference sequence). This CDR3 reads CAWRQVFSGANVLTF. In nucleotides, the CDR3 is TGTGCCTGGAGACAGGTTTTCTCTGGGGCCAACGTCCTGACTTTC.

This clone was found once. The CDR3 reads CASSKDGSWDNEQFF. For the CDR3, the DNA is TGTGCCAGCAGCAAAGACGGCAGTTGGGACAATGAGCAGTTCTTC. This sequence joins TRBV21-1 and TRBJ2-1. TRBV21-1 is labeled a pseudogene. The CDR3 runs 15 residues.

This sequence joins TRBV28 and TRBJ2-2, with D unclear. The CDR3 has 14 residues. Trimming removed 5 bases at V and 1 base at J, with 8 bases between. Germline V gives CDR1 MDHEN, CDR2 SYDVKM. The CDR3: CASSSDKNTGELFF. The CDR3 DNA reads as TGTGCCAGCAGTAGCGACAAGAACACCGGGGAGCTGTTTTTT.

The J gene is TRBJ2-7, the V gene TRBV9, with 7 bases matching TRBD2. Germline loops: CDR1 SGDLS, CDR2 YYNGEE. The CDR3 contains 14 residues. J lost 4 bases, V lost 3 bases, and 7 bases had no gene match. The CDR3 DNA reads TGTGCCAGCAGCGCTAGCGGACTGGGGTACGAGCAGTACTTC. Protein sequence: CASSASGLGYEQYF.

The rearrangement joins TRBV6-1 to TRBJ1-1; D call uncertain. The CDR3 sequence is 15 residues long. The germline V gene has CDR1 MNHNS and CDR2 SASEGT. Trimming removed 4 bases at V and 3 bases at J, with 15 bases between. The CDR3 region is CASSARPLSDTEAFF. The CDR3 DNA reads TGTGCCAGCAGTGCTCGACCCCTCTCGGACACTGAAGCTTTCTTT.

The gene calls are TRBV2 and TRBJ2-1; 8 nucleotides line up with TRBD2. CDR1 and CDR2 from the germline V gene are SNHLY and FYNNEI. The CDR3 consists of 16 residues. Losses at the gene ends were 6 bases for V and 3 bases for J; bases not matched to a gene: 10. The CDR3 nucleotides are TGTGCCAGCAGAGGATCTTTTGCGGGAGGCTACAATGAGCAGTTCTTC. This encodes CASRGSFAGGYNEQFF.

The rearrangement links TRBV7-9 to TRBJ2-5; TRBD1 aligns across 10 bases. V dropped 4 bases and J dropped 1; count of bases not matched to a gene: 0. The CDR3 totals 14 residues. The germline V gene encodes CDR1 SEHNR and CDR2 FQNEAQ (reference sequence). This chain's CDR3 is CASSWDRGQETQYF. The CDR3 DNA reads as TGTGCCAGCAGCTGGGACAGGGGCCAAGAGACCCAGTACTTC.

The genes are TRBV19 and TRBJ1-5, with D uncertain. The germline V and J ends were trimmed by 3 bases and 0 bases, with 6 bases remaining between them. Looked up from germline, CDR1 is LNHDA and CDR2 is SQIVND (reference sequence). The CDR3 contains 14 residues. CDR3 sequence reads: CASSIDYSNQPQHF. CDR3 DNA sequence: TGTGCCAGTAGTATTGATTATAGCAATCAGCCCCAGCATTTT.

The chain combines TRBV5-1 with TRBJ1-1; D not certain. This CDR3 spans 14 amino acids. Germline CDR1 reads SGHRS; CDR2 reads YFSETQ. Trimming cost V 0 bases and J 6 bases, with 12 bases left between them. The CDR3 here is CASSLGPGKAEAFF. In nucleotides, the CDR3 is TGCGCCAGCAGCTTGGGGCCAGGTAAGGCTGAAGCTTTCTTT.

The V call is TRBV10-3, the J call TRBJ2-1; 11 bases are a match to TRBD2. Per germline, CDR1 ENHRY and CDR2 SYGVKD. Unmatched junction bases numbered 6, after V lost 5 bases and J lost 6 bases. The CDR3 consists of 15 residues. Here the CDR3 DNA reads TGTGCCATCAGTCCACTAGCGGGAGTCAGCAATGAGCAGTTCTTC. It is translated as CAISPLAGVSNEQFF.

This clone was observed a handful of times. For the CDR3, the DNA is TGTGCCAGCAGCTGGCGGGGGGCCACTGAAGCTTTCTTT. Translating gives CASSWRGATEAFF. This chain joins TRBV5-4 and TRBJ1-1; a weak D match, TRBD1 (6 bases). The CDR3 sequence is 13 residues long. Trimming took 3 bases from V and 4 from J, leaving 10 bases between them. Germline CDR1 SGHNT, CDR2 YYREEE (reference sequence).

The CDR3 DNA reads as TGTGCCACCAGCAGAGATCTTCAGCCCCATGAAAAACTGTTTTTT. Its protein is CATSRDLQPHEKLFF. The V gene is TRBV15, the J gene TRBJ1-4, with D uncertain. Germline CDR1 LNHNV, CDR2 YYDKDF (reference sequence). The V end lost 0 bases, the J end lost 6 bases, and 11 bases lay between the germline ends. There are 15 residues in the CDR3.

The V and J genes are TRBV27 and TRBJ2-5, with 7 bases that match TRBD2. The CDR3 sequence is 15 residues long. Germline lookup yields CDR1 MNHEY and CDR2 SMNVEV (reference sequence). After removal of 5 bases from V and 5 bases from J, the junction contained 11 bases not matched to a gene. The CDR3 here is CASSPRTAGLETQYF. The CDR3 bases are TGTGCCAGCAGTCCCCGCACAGCGGGGTTGGAGACCCAGTACTTC.

The chain is built from TRBV2 and TRBJ1-6, with TRBD1 identical over 9 bases. Germline values: CDR1 SNHLY, CDR2 FYNNEI. The CDR3 is 17 residues long. Unmatched junction bases numbered 6, after V lost 6 bases and J lost 0 bases. The CDR3 DNA is TGTGCCAGCAGCCCAGACAGGGGGAGCTCCTATAATTCACCCCTCCACTTT. Translated, it gives CASSPDRGSSYNSPLHF.